This entry lists 16 T cell receptor beta chains sequenced from one sample in a study of vaccination effects on CD4 cells after COVID-19. Sequencing was preceded by expansion of antigen-specific CD4+ T cells with viral peptide pools in the ViraFEST assay. Scientists isolated CD4+ T cells after a roughly 9-day culture period ended. Each participant received a vaccine that was either BNT162b2 or mRNA-1273, given as two doses. This table comes from immunoSEQ multiplex PCR, and its TCRdb copy is limited to in-frame clones, with some not included. There are approximately 78,000 clones in the sample; around 81% occur only once, and 1.2% lies in the top ten. The antigens these receptors bind are not known. Specimen: CD4+ T cells from PBMCs cultured with HCoV-229E spike peptides, collected after COVID-19 vaccination. These receptor sequences come from a human donor who received a COVID-19 vaccine.

The J gene is TRBJ2-2, the V gene TRBV18; D gene ambiguous. This CDR3 is 14 amino acids long. Trimming pared 6 bases from V and 5 bases from J, leaving 13 bases between. Looked up from germline, CDR1 is KGHSH and CDR2 is LQKENI. The CDR3 spells CASSASVITGELFF. The CDR3 DNA is TGTGCCAGCTCGGCCTCGGTTATAACCGGGGAGCTGTTTTTT.

This clone has only one observation. J is TRBJ2-5 and V is TRBV5-1, with D perhaps matching TRBD2 (6 bases). V was trimmed by 2 bases and J by 1 base, leaving 9 bases between them. This CDR3 comprises 14 residues. In germline, CDR1 is SGHRS, CDR2 YFSETQ. The CDR3 sequence is CASSFAGSQETQYF. The DNA of the CDR3 is TGCGCCAGCAGCTTCGCGGGGTCCCAAGAGACCCAGTACTTC.

This CDR3 is CASSLVGGSTKNIQYF. The CDR3 DNA reads TGTGCCAGCAGCTTAGTCGGGGGGAGCACCAAAAACATTCAGTACTTC. The chain uses TRBV7-2 and TRBJ2-4; 7 bases agree with TRBD2. The CDR3 consists of 16 residues. Germline V CDR1 and CDR2: SGHTA, FQGNSA. The trim removed 1 base at V and 2 bases at J, leaving 5 bases unmatched.

The chain is built from TRBV9 and TRBJ2-1, with TRBD2 matching over 8 bases. Germline lookup yields CDR1 SGDLS and CDR2 YYNGEE. The CDR3 sequence is 14 residues long. Trimming at V came to 1 base and at J to 10 bases, leaving 7 bases not matched to a gene. In DNA form, the CDR3 reads TGTGCCAGCAGCGTATTCGGGGGGGCTAGCGAGCAGTTCTTC. Protein sequence: CASSVFGGASEQFF.

The V call is TRBV5-1, the J call TRBJ1-4; D possibly corresponds to TRBD1 (5 bases). The CDR3 has 15 amino acids. The V gene's germline CDR1 is SGHRS and CDR2 YFSETQ. V lost 2 bases, J lost 0 bases, and 8 bases lay in between. The CDR3 is CASSFGAATNEKLFF. The CDR3, as DNA: TGCGCCAGCAGCTTCGGGGCGGCAACTAATGAAAAACTGTTTTTT.

Here the CDR3 DNA reads TGTGCCAGCAGTGAGCAGGGGCGTAACTATGGCTACACCTTC. As protein: CASSEQGRNYGYTF. The chain combines TRBV25-1 with TRBJ1-2, with a weak D call TRBD1 (6 bases). From germline, CDR1 is MGHDK and CDR2 SYGVNS. The CDR3 totals 14 residues. The V end lost 3 bases, the J end lost 1 base, and 9 bases lay between the germline ends.

The rearrangement joins TRBV20-1 to TRBJ2-3; D is unresolved. V was shortened by 2 bases and J by 3 bases, with 3 bases between the two germline ends. CDR3 size: 11 residues. The germline V gene encodes CDR1 DFQATT and CDR2 SNEGSKA (reference sequence). CDR3 sequence reads: CSARQTDTQYF. CDR3 coding DNA: TGCAGTGCTAGACAAACAGATACGCAGTATTTT.

The chain employs TRBV2 and TRBJ1-2; D may be TRBD1 (5 bases). Trimming removed 7 bases at V and 3 bases at J, with 9 bases between. The CDR3 length is 12 residues. Germline V gene lookup returns CDR1 SNHLY and CDR2 FYNNEI. CDR3 coding DNA: TGTGCCAGCAAGGGGTATGACTATGGCTACACCTTC. Residues: CASKGYDYGYTF.

The chain links TRBV5-1 to TRBJ2-5; 7 bases line up with TRBD1. The trim removed 0 bases at V and 5 bases at J, leaving 4 bases unmatched. The CDR3 length is 14 residues. From germline, CDR1 is SGHRS and CDR2 YFSETQ. CDR3 sequence: CASSLATGYETQYF. The CDR3 bases are TGCGCCAGCAGCTTGGCGACAGGGTACGAGACCCAGTACTTC.

CDR3 sequence reads: CASSKLAGVFWGDTQYF. The CDR3 DNA is TGTGCCAGCAGCAAACTAGCGGGGGTGTTCTGGGGAGATACGCAGTATTTT. The chain recombines TRBV7-2 with TRBJ2-3; the match to TRBD2 covers 11 bases. V dropped 5 bases and J dropped 5; count of bases not matched to a gene: 12. This CDR3 has 17 amino acids. Germline V lookup: CDR1 SGHTA, CDR2 FQGNSA.

The gene calls are TRBV18 and TRBJ2-2, with TRBD1 matching over 7 bases. Germline lookup yields CDR1 KGHSH and CDR2 LQKENI. The CDR3 is 15 residues long. Germline trimming cut 4 bases from V and 0 bases from J; bases unmatched to any gene: 2. The chain's CDR3 is CASSRGQPNTGELFF. CDR3 nucleotide sequence: TGTGCCAGCTCACGGGGACAGCCGAACACCGGGGAGCTGTTTTTT.

This chain links TRBV6-6 with TRBJ2-7; the D gene is possibly TRBD1 (5 bases). Per germline, CDR1 MNHNY and CDR2 SVGAGI (reference sequence). V shed 2 bases and J shed 4 bases, with 12 bases lying between them. This CDR3 contains 14 residues. The CDR3 DNA reads TGTGCCAGCAGTTACGGCTCGACAGTATACGAGCAGTACGTC. This gives the protein CASSYGSTVYEQYV.

This rearrangement joins TRBV5-1 to TRBJ1-6, with 7 bases lining up with TRBD1. V gave up 4 bases and J gave up 8 bases; unmatched junction bases: 6. The CDR3 extends over 14 amino acids. The V gene's germline CDR1 is SGHRS and CDR2 YFSETQ. CDR3 bases: TGCGCCAGCAGCCGGGGACAGTCAGATTCACCCCTCCACTTT. This gives the protein CASSRGQSDSPLHF.

This chain uses TRBV4-3 with TRBJ2-5; a possible D gene is TRBD2 (5 bases). Per germline, CDR1 LGHNA and CDR2 YSLEER. There are 14 residues in the CDR3. V was clipped by 1 base and J by 9 bases, with 15 bases between them. In DNA form, the CDR3 reads TGCGCCAGCAGCCAAGGAGTGGAGTCGAGGGCCCAGTACTTC. Its translation: CASSQGVESRAQYF.

This chain joins TRBV7-2 and TRBJ1-3; possibly TRBD1 for D (6 bases). The CDR3 has 18 amino acids. Trimming pared 0 bases from V and 0 bases from J, leaving 15 bases between. Germline V lookup: CDR1 SGHTA, CDR2 FQGNSA. CDR3 bases: TGTGCCAGCAGCTTAGCCTCGATAGGGGGGAGCTCTGGAAACACCATATATTTT. Translated: CASSLASIGGSSGNTIYF.

The chain uses TRBV24-1 and TRBJ2-1; the D is unclear. The CDR3 length is 16 residues. CDR1 is KGHDR, CDR2 SFDVKD, per germline. Trimming pared 1 base from V and 2 bases from J, leaving 11 bases between. CDR3 DNA: TGTGCCACCAGTGATTTAAGGGCGGCCACCTACAATGAGCAGTTCTTC. This gives the protein CATSDLRAATYNEQFF.